Each of the 30 T cell receptor beta chains below was sequenced from the same sample in a study of T cells in Graves' hyperthyroidism and ophthalmopathy. Amplified regions were TCR beta CDR3 sequences from RNA transcripts. With the HTBI primer set, the TCR CDR3 went through a first round of RT-PCR. Via MiXCR, TCRdb re-called the multiplex PCR reads, giving one row per CDR3 protein. The sample yields 470,000 or so distinct CDR3 sequences, 20% to 25% seen once. Sequencing was carried out using blood. The receptors originated from a man aged 18 to 29 with Graves' hyperthyroidism.

The chain joins TRBV18 to TRBJ2-6; D gene ambiguous. The CDR3 consists of 13 residues. CDR1 KGHSH and CDR2 LQKENI come from the germline V gene. V gave up 5 bases and J gave up 4 bases, with 6 bases separating them. CDR3 region: CASSKTGANVLTF. CDR3 nucleotide sequence: TGTGCCAGCTCAAAGACAGGGGCCAACGTCCTGACTTTC.

This clonotype was picked up a small number of times. This clone may be a read error of a much larger clone one base away. The CDR3 is CASSAGPSGREQYF. As DNA, the CDR3 is TGTGCCAGCAGCGCAGGCCCCAGTGGTCGCGAGCAGTACTTC. The genes are TRBV11-3 and TRBJ2-7; D gene unclear. The ends were cut back, 5 bases at V and 6 bases at J, with 17 bases in the middle. CDR3 length equals 14 residues. CDR1 is SGHNT and CDR2 is YENEEA in the germline V gene.

This clonotype was recorded many times. The genes are TRBV6-1 and TRBJ2-5; D unresolved. The CDR3 is 15 residues long. Trimming stripped 6 bases from V and 5 bases from J, with 19 bases between. Germline CDR1 reads MNHNS; CDR2 reads SASEGT. CDR3 in DNA: TGTGCCAGCAGCCCGACACCCCCTGAGGCGGAGACCCAGTACTTC. Its translation: CASSPTPPEAETQYF.

This clonotype turned up a few times. This chain uses TRBV6-2 or TRBV6-3 with TRBJ1-1, with 9 bases matching TRBD1. V gave up 1 base and J gave up 7 bases; unmatched junction bases: 7. The CDR3 contains 15 residues. Germline CDR1 and CDR2: MNHEY and SVGEGT. The CDR3 DNA follows: TGTGCCAGCAGTTACTACTACAGGGGGCCGGGTGAAGCTTTCTTT. It codes for CASSYYYRGPGEAFF.

This clonotype was counted many times. The chain uses TRBV7-4 and TRBJ1-5; tentative D call: TRBD1 (6 bases). V lost 5 bases and J lost 2, with 28 bases in between. Looked up from germline, CDR1 is SGHVT and CDR2 is SQSDAQ. This CDR3 spans 20 amino acids. Written as DNA, the CDR3 is TGTGCCAGCAGCGTATACCGGGGACATCGGACGCCGCTCGGCAATCAGCCCCAGCATTTT. Translation gives CASSVYRGHRTPLGNQPQHF.

This clonotype was seen at least ten times. The rearrangement joins TRBV29-1 to TRBJ2-7; D possibly corresponds to TRBD1 (6 bases). Germline assignment: CDR1 SQVTM and CDR2 ANQGSEA. Trimming shortened V by 6 bases and J by 2 bases, and 11 bases separated the two germline ends. The CDR3 has 12 residues. This CDR3 is CSVAGQTYEQYF. The CDR3 bases are TGCAGCGTCGCTGGACAGACCTACGAGCAGTACTTC.

This clonotype has just a few counts. The chain uses TRBV5-6 and TRBJ1-5, with 9 bases matching TRBD1. Germline-derived CDR1 and CDR2 are SGHDT and YYEEEE. This CDR3 contains 16 residues. V shed 5 bases, J shed 3 bases, and the junction held 9 bases outside the gene matches. CDR3 protein: CASSVTGGKTNQPQHF. CDR3 nucleotide sequence: TGTGCCAGCAGTGTGACAGGGGGGAAGACCAATCAGCCCCAGCATTTT. The full variable domain, completed using reference TRBV5-6 and TRBJ1-5, is DAGVTQSPTHLIKTRGQQVTLRCSPKSGHDTVSWYQQALGQGPQFIFQYYEEEERQRGNFPDRFSGHQFPNYSSELNVNALLLGDSALYLCASSVTGGKTNQPQHFGDGTRLSIL.

This clonotype was counted ten times or more. The rearrangement uses TRBV12-3 or TRBV12-4 and TRBJ1-1; D remains unclear. The length of the CDR3 is 13 residues. V dropped 6 bases and J dropped 3 bases, with 11 bases sitting between them. CDR3 residues: CASSPSPYTEAFF. CDR3 bases: TGTGCCAGCAGCCCGAGCCCGTACACTGAAGCTTTCTTT.

V and J are TRBV24-1 and TRBJ2-7, with 14 bases identical to TRBD2. The V gene end was trimmed by 10 bases and the J gene end by 1 base; junction bases not matched to a gene: 2. The CDR3 is made up of 14 amino acids. Per germline, CDR1 KGHDR and CDR2 SFDVKD. Written as DNA, the CDR3 is TGTGCCACAGGGACTAGCGGGGGATCCTACGAGCAGTACTTC. Amino acid sequence: CATGTSGGSYEQYF.

This clonotype was counted only a few times. A much larger clone is a single base away; this may be a read error. The CDR3 sequence is CASSLERSYEQCF. The CDR3 DNA is TGTGCCAGCAGTTTAGAACGAAGCTACGAGCAGTGCTTC. The rearrangement uses TRBV6-5 and TRBJ2-7; D is undetermined. This CDR3 contains 13 residues. CDR1 and CDR2 (germline): MNHEY, SVGAGI.

This clonotype was seen more than once but under ten times. The genes are TRBV11-1 and TRBJ1-1, with D possibly being TRBD1 (5 bases). The ends were cut back, 5 bases at V and 0 bases at J, with 16 bases in the middle. This CDR3 region has 16 residues. CDR1 is SGHAT and CDR2 is FQDESV in the germline V gene (reference sequence). CDR3 protein: CASSPIRDRLNTEAFF. CDR3 coding DNA: TGTGCCAGCAGCCCCATTCGGGACCGTCTGAACACTGAAGCTTTCTTT.

This sequence joins TRBV6-1 and TRBJ1-5; D remains unclear. This CDR3 contains 13 residues. In germline, CDR1 is MNHNS, CDR2 SASEGT. V lost 3 bases and J lost 7, with 10 bases in between. The CDR3 region is CASSDTGIQPQHF. The CDR3 coding sequence is TGTGCCAGCAGTGATACTGGGATCCAGCCCCAGCATTTT.

This clonotype was seen at least ten times. This rearrangement joins TRBV12-3 or TRBV12-4 to TRBJ1-1; D is possibly TRBD1 (5 bases). The CDR3 runs to 15 residues. V was cut by 7 bases and J by 4 bases, with 19 bases left in between. The CDR3 protein is CASKPLRGEITEAFF. CDR3 sequence (DNA): TGTGCCAGCAAACCCTTAAGGGGTGAAATCACTGAAGCTTTCTTT.

This clonotype occurred many times. The chain couples TRBV2 to TRBJ1-2; a weak D match, TRBD1 (5 bases). The ends were cut back, 6 bases at V and 2 bases at J, with 16 bases in the middle. Germline V gene lookup returns CDR1 SNHLY and CDR2 FYNNEI. This CDR3 region has 15 residues. Here the CDR3 reads CASRERDFSNYGYTF. For the CDR3, the DNA is TGTGCCAGCAGGGAACGGGACTTCTCAAACTATGGCTACACCTTC.

The CDR3: CASRPTGTGGISGANVLTF. The CDR3 region has the DNA TGTGCCAGCAGACCGACCGGGACAGGGGGCATCTCTGGGGCCAACGTCCTGACTTTC. This chain uses TRBV6-2 or TRBV6-3 with TRBJ2-6, with TRBD1 matching over 12 bases. Germline CDR1 MNHEY, CDR2 SVGEGT. The CDR3 totals 19 residues. The J segment lost 0 bases and the V segment lost 6 bases, leaving 9 bases of the junction unmatched.

The J gene is TRBJ1-6, the V gene TRBV12-3 or TRBV12-4; TRBD1 matches 7 bases. J gave up 9 bases and V 5 bases, and 7 bases lay outside the gene matches. This CDR3 contains 14 residues. CDR3 sequence: CASSLRQGSSPLHF. CDR3 in DNA: TGTGCCAGCAGTCTGCGACAGGGAAGTTCACCCCTCCACTTT.

This clonotype was recorded many times. The chain joins TRBV7-3 to TRBJ2-7; D not resolved. The CDR3 spans 13 residues. Trimming removed 4 bases from V and 3 bases from J, with 10 bases in between. Germline CDR1 SGHTA, CDR2 FQGTGA. CDR3 DNA: TGTGCCAGCAGCTCCCGGTCTGACTACGAGCAGTACTTC. It specifies CASSSRSDYEQYF. The full variable domain, completed using reference TRBV7-3 and TRBJ2-7, is GAGVSQTPSNKVTEKGKYVELRCDPISGHTALYWYRQSLGQGPEFLIYFQGTGAADDSGLPNDRFFAVRPEGSVSTLKIQRTERGDSAVYLCASSSRSDYEQYFGPGTRLTVT.

Many counts were recorded for this clonotype. This sequence joins TRBV6-5 and TRBJ1-1; 8 positions agree with TRBD1. V shed 3 bases and J 0 bases; nucleotides not matched to a gene: 6. This CDR3 region has 16 residues. CDR1 and CDR2 (germline): MNHEY, SVGAGI. CDR3 sequence: CASSYAGGQVNTEAFF. Here the CDR3 DNA reads TGTGCCAGCAGTTATGCGGGGGGACAGGTGAACACTGAAGCTTTCTTT.

This rearrangement joins TRBV19 to TRBJ2-7; 10 nucleotides match TRBD1. This CDR3 has 15 residues. CDR1 LNHDA and CDR2 SQIVND come from the germline V gene (reference sequence). Trimming took 8 bases from V and 3 from J; bases not matched to a gene: 10. CDR3 bases: TGTGCCAGTTCCCAAGGGACAGGGGAGGGCTACGAGCAGTACTTC. Encoded protein: CASSQGTGEGYEQYF.

This clonotype was observed at least ten times. The rearrangement uses TRBV6-1 and TRBJ2-5; D perhaps matches TRBD1 (5 bases). The V and J ends lost 6 bases and 5 bases respectively, with 10 bases between them. Per germline, CDR1 MNHNS and CDR2 SASEGT. The CDR3 consists of 12 residues. CDR3 sequence: CASRQQGETQYF. The CDR3, as DNA: TGTGCCAGCAGGCAGCAGGGTGAGACCCAGTACTTC.

The chain employs TRBV20-1 and TRBJ1-5; TRBD1 matches 9 bases. The germline CDR1 and CDR2 sequences are DFQATT and SNEGSKA (reference sequence). This CDR3 is built from 17 residues. Trimming removed 2 bases from V and 0 bases from J; junction bases left unmatched: 8. DNA for the CDR3: TGCAGTGCTAGAAAGCCGGGACAGGGTTATAGCAATCAGCCCCAGCATTTT. The encoded protein is CSARKPGQGYSNQPQHF.

The gene calls are TRBV6-1 and TRBJ2-2; D remains ambiguous. The germline V gene encodes CDR1 MNHNS and CDR2 SASEGT. V was shortened by 3 bases and J by 2 bases, with 7 bases between the two germline ends. This CDR3 contains 14 residues. CDR3 region: CASSDRRNTGELFF. The CDR3 DNA is TGTGCCAGCAGTGACAGGAGAAACACCGGGGAGCTGTTTTTT.

Only a few counts were recorded for this clonotype. The genes are TRBV20-1 and TRBJ2-7; 11 positions match TRBD1. CDR1 and CDR2 (germline): DFQATT, SNEGSKA (reference sequence). The CDR3 totals 15 residues. V trimming: 4 bases; J trimming: 3 bases; junction bases outside the gene matches: 8. Here the CDR3 DNA reads TGCAGTGCTAAAAAGGGGACAGGGGGAATCTACGAGCAGTACTTC. Translating gives CSAKKGTGGIYEQYF.

This clonotype was seen at least ten times. V and J are TRBV20-1 and TRBJ2-5, with 16 bases aligning to TRBD2. V shed 5 bases, J shed 2 bases, and the junction held 2 bases outside the gene matches. The CDR3 sequence is 15 residues long. Germline CDR1 reads DFQATT; CDR2 reads SNEGSKA (reference sequence). The CDR3 reads CSAGTSGGVQETQYF. CDR3 coding DNA: TGCAGTGCTGGGACTAGCGGGGGGGTTCAAGAGACCCAGTACTTC.

The rearrangement joins TRBV28 to TRBJ2-7, with 10 nucleotides matching TRBD1. The ends lost 6 bases at V and 2 bases at J; junction bases unmatched: 4. Germline lookup yields CDR1 MDHEN and CDR2 SYDVKM. The CDR3 has 14 amino acids. The CDR3 bases are TGTGCCAGCAGGGGACAGGGGCCGACCTACGAGCAGTACTTC. Its translation is CASRGQGPTYEQYF. Drawing the rest from reference TRBV28 and TRBJ2-7, the complete variable domain is DVKVTQSSRYLVKRTGEKVFLECVQDMDHENMFWYRQDPGLGLRLIYFSYDVKMKEKGDIPEGYSVSREKKERFSLILESASTNQTSMYLCASRGQGPTYEQYFGPGTRLTVT.

This clonotype has more than one count but fewer than ten. A much larger clone is a single base away; this may be a read error. The CDR3 sequence: CASSVGLGPYEQYF. In DNA, the CDR3 is TGTGCCAGCAGTGTTGGACTCGGGCCCTACGAGCAGTACTTC. The gene calls are TRBV12-3 or TRBV12-4 and TRBJ2-7; maybe TRBD2 (5 bases). This CDR3 contains 14 residues. V lost 5 bases, J lost 2 bases, and 13 bases lay in between.

J is TRBJ2-5 and V is TRBV7-9, with 8 nucleotides matching TRBD2. Germline loops: CDR1 SEHNR, CDR2 FQNEAQ (reference sequence). The ends lost 3 bases at V and 4 bases at J; junction bases unmatched: 4. This CDR3 is built from 14 residues. Here the CDR3 reads CASSFGAGGETQYF. The CDR3 coding sequence is TGTGCCAGCAGCTTCGGCGCGGGGGGAGAGACCCAGTACTTC.

V usage is TRBV6-2 or TRBV6-3 and J usage is TRBJ2-5; 7 bases line up with TRBD2. J was trimmed by 2 bases and V by 6 bases; bases with no gene match: 9. Germline lookup yields CDR1 MNHEY and CDR2 SVGEGT. The CDR3 covers 15 residues. The CDR3 protein is CASSPTSSGQETQYF. CDR3 coding DNA: TGTGCCAGCAGCCCGACCTCTAGCGGACAAGAGACCCAGTACTTC.

V is TRBV12-3 or TRBV12-4 and J is TRBJ2-7, with 10 bases lining up with TRBD1. The trim removed 5 bases at V and 7 bases at J, leaving 8 bases unmatched. The CDR3 is 14 residues long. CDR3 residues: CASSPGQGFREQYF. The CDR3 region has the DNA TGTGCCAGCAGTCCGGGACAGGGGTTTAGGGAGCAGTACTTC.

This clonotype was observed many times. The V and J genes are TRBV9 and TRBJ2-7, with 8 positions matching TRBD2. V dropped 0 bases and J dropped 7; count of bases not matched to a gene: 6. CDR3 length: 14 amino acids. CDR1 is SGDLS, CDR2 YYNGEE, per germline. In DNA form, the CDR3 reads TGTGCCAGCAGCGTAGCTACGGGGGGGTGGGAGCAGTACTTC. Its protein product is CASSVATGGWEQYF.